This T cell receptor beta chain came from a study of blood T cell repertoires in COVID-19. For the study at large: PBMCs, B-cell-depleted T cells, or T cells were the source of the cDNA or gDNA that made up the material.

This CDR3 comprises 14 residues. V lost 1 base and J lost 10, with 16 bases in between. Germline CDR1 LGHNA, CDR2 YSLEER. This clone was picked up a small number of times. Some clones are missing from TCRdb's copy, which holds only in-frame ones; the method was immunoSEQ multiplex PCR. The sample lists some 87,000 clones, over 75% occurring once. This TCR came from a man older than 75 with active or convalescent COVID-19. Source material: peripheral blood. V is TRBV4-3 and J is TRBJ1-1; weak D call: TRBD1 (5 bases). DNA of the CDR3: TGCGCCAGCAGCCAAGGTTGGGCGGGGCGGGGAGCTTTCTTT. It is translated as CASSQGWAGRGAFF.